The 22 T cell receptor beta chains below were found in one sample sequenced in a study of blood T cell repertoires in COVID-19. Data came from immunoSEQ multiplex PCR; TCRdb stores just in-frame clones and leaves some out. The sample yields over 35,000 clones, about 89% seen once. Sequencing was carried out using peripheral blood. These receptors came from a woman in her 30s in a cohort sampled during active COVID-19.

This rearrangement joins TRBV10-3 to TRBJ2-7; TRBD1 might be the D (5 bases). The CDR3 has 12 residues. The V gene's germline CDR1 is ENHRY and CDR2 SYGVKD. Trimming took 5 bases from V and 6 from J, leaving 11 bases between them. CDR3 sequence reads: CAISFQGIEQYF. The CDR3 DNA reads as TGTGCCATCAGTTTCCAGGGTATCGAGCAGTACTTC.

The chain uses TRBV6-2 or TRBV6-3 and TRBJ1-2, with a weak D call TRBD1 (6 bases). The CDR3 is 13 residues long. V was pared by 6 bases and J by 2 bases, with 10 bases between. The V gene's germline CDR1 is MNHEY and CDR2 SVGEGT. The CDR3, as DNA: TGTGCCAGCAGCCCCACAGGGAACTATGGCTACACCTTC. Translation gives CASSPTGNYGYTF.

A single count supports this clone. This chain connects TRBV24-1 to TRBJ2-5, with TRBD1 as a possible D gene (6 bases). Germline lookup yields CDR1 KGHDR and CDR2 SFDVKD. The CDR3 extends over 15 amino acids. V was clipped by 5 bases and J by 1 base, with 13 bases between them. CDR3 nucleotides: TGTGCCACCAGTGGAACAGGGAAGGGCCAAGAGACCCAGTACTTC. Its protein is CATSGTGKGQETQYF.

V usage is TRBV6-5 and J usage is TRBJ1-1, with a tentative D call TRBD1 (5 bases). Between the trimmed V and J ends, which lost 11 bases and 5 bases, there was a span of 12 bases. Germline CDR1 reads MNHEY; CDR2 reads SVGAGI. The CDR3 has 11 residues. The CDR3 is CAGGVGTEAFF. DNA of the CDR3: TGTGCCGGGGGGGTGGGAACTGAAGCTTTCTTT.

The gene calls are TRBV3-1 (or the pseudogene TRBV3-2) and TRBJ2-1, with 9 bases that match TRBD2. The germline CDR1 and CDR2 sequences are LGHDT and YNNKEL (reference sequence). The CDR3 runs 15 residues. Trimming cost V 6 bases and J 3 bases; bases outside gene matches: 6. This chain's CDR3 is CASRGNSGGYNEQFF. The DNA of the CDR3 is TGTGCCAGCAGGGGGAATAGCGGGGGCTACAATGAGCAGTTCTTC.

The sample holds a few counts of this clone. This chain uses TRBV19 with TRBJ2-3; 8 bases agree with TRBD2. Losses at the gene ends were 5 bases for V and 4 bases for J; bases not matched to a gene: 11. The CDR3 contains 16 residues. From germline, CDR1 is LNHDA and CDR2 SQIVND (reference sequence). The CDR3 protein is CASSPYSGTNADTQYF. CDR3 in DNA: TGTGCCAGTAGTCCTTATAGCGGGACTAACGCAGATACGCAGTATTTT.

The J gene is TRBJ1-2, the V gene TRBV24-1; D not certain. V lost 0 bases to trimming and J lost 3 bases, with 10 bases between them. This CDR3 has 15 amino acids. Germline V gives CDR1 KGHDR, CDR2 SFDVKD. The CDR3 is CATSDLRQRHYGYTF. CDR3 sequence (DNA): TGTGCCACCAGTGATTTGCGCCAGCGTCACTATGGCTACACCTTC.

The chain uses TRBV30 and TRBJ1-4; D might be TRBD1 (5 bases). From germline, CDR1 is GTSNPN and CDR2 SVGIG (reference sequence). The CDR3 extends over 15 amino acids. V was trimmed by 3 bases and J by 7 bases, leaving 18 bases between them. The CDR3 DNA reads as TGTGCCTGGAGGGGGCAGGAAGTGCACGGTGAAAAACTGTTTTTT. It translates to CAWRGQEVHGEKLFF.

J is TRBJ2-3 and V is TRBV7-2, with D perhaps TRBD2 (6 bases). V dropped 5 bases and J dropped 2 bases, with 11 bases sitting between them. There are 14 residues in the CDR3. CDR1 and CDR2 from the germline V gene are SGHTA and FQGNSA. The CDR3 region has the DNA TGTGCCAGCAGCCGGAGCGGGCCCACAGATACGCAGTATTTT. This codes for CASSRSGPTDTQYF.

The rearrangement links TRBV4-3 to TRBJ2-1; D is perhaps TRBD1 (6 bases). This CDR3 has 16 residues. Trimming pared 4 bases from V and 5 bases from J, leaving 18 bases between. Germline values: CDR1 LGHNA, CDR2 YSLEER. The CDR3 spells CASSPGLRAGDNEQFF. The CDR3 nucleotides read TGCGCCAGCAGCCCAGGTCTCCGGGCAGGGGACAATGAGCAGTTCTTC.

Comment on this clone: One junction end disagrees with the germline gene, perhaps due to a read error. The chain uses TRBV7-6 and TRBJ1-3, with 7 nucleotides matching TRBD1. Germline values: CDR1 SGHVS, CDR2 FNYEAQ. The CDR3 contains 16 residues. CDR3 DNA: TGTGCCAGCAGCTTAGCAAGAGGGGGCTCTGGGAACACCATATATTTT. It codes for CASSLARGGSGNTIYF.

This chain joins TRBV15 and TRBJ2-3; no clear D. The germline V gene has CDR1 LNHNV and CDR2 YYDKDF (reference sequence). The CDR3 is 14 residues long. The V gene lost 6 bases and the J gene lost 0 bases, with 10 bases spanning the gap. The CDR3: CATRQRSSTDTQYF. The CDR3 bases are TGTGCCACCAGACAACGGAGTAGCACAGATACGCAGTATTTT.

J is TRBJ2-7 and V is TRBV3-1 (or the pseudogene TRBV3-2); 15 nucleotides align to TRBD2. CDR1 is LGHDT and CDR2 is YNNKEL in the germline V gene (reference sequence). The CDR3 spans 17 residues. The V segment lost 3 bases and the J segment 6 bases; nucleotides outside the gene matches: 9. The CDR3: CASSQGLGLAGGSEQYF. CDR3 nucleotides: TGTGCCAGCAGCCAGGGTTTGGGACTAGCGGGAGGAAGCGAGCAGTACTTC.

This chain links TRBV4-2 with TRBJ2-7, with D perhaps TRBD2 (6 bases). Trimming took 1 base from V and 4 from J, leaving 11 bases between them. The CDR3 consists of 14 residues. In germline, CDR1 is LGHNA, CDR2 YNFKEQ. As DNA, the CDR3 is TGTGCCAGCAGCCAAGGGGTTAGCGGTTACGAGCAGTACTTC. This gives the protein CASSQGVSGYEQYF.

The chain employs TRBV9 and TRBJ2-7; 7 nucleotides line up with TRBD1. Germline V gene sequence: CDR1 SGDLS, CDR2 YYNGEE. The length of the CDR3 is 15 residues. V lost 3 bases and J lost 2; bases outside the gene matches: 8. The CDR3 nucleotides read TGTGCCAGCAGCGAGACCCCGGGACAGACCTACGAGCAGTACTTC. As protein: CASSETPGQTYEQYF.

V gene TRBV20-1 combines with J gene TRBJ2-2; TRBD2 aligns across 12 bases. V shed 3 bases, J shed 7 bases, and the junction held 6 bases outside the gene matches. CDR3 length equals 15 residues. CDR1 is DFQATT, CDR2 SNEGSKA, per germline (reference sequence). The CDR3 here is CSASTSGRFGGELFF. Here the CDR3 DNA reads TGCAGTGCTAGTACTAGCGGGAGGTTCGGCGGGGAGCTGTTTTTT.

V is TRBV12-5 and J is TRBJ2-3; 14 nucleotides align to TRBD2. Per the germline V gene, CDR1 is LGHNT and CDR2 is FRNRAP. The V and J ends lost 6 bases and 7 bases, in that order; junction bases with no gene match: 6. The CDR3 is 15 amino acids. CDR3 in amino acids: CASGGTSGRSNTQYF. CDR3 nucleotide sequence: TGTGCTAGTGGGGGGACTAGCGGGAGAAGCAATACGCAGTATTTT.

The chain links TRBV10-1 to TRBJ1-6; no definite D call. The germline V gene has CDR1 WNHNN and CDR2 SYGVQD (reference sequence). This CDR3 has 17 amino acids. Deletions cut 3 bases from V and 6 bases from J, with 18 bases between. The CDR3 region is CASSDSQDQVPNSPLHF. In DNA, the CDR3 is TGCGCCAGCAGTGATTCCCAGGATCAGGTTCCTAATTCACCCCTCCACTTT.

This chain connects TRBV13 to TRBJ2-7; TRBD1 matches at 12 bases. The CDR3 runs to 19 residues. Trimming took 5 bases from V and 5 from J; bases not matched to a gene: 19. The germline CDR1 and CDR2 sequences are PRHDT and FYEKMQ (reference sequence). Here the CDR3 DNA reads TGTGCCAGCAGCAAAAGACAGGTTGTCCAGGGACAGGGGGCTCACGAGCAGTACTTC. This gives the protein CASSKRQVVQGQGAHEQYF.

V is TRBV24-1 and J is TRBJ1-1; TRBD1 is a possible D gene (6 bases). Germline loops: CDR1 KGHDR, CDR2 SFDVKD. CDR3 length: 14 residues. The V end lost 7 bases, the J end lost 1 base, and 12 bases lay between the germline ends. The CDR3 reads CATRTGGSNTEAFF. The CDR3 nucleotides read TGTGCCACCAGGACAGGCGGATCGAACACTGAAGCTTTCTTT.

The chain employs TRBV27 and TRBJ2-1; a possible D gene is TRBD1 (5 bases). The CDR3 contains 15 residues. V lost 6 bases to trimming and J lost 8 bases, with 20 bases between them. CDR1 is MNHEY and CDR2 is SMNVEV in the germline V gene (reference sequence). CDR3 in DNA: TGTGCCAGCAGGAGTTGGGGCGCCTCCCGGGATGAGCAGTTCTTC. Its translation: CASRSWGASRDEQFF.

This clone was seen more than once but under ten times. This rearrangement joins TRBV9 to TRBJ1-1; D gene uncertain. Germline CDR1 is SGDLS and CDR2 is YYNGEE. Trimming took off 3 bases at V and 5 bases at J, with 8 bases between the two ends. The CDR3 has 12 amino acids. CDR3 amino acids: CASSASPTEAFF. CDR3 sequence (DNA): TGTGCCAGCAGCGCATCCCCAACTGAAGCTTTCTTT.